These T cell receptor beta chains were read from a single sample in a study of blood T cell repertoires in COVID-19. The table came from immunoSEQ multiplex PCR; TCRdb's copy has only in-frame clones and leaves some out. This table holds some 130,000 clones, around 86% found once. The sequenced sample was PBMCs or T cells enriched from blood (not recorded which). These receptors were taken from a man over 45 who had recovered from COVID-19. CDR3s include the opening cysteine and the closing phenylalanine or tryptophan. Each record gives: CDR3 protein, CDR3 DNA, J gene, V gene, D gene, CDR3 length, clone size. The D gene is left open where the match is weak. Only some rows state a clone size, as once, few, many or a class for expanded clones.

CDR3aa: CASSYQAVWGGANTGELFF
CDR3nt: TGTGCCAGCAGTTATCAGGCTGTATGGGGGGGCGCGAACACCGGGGAGCTGTTTTTT
j_gene: TRBJ2-2
v_gene: TRBV27
d_gene: NA
len: 19
abundance: NA

CDR3aa: CASSEQGTFYNEQFF
CDR3nt: TGTGCCAGCAGTGAGCAGGGGACATTTTACAATGAGCAGTTCTTC
j_gene: TRBJ2-1
v_gene: TRBV2
d_gene: NA
len: 15
abundance: NA

CDR3aa: CASRAGQNEKLFF
CDR3nt: TGTGCCAGCAGGGCAGGGCAGAATGAAAAACTGTTTTTT
j_gene: TRBJ1-4
v_gene: TRBV2
d_gene: NA
len: 13
abundance: NA

CDR3aa: CASSQDFGYGYTF
CDR3nt: TGCGCCAGCAGCCAAGATTTCGGCTATGGCTACACCTTC
j_gene: TRBJ1-2
v_gene: TRBV4-3
d_gene: NA
len: 13
abundance: NA

CDR3aa: CASSSHDGTDTQYF
CDR3nt: TGTGCCAGCAGTTCCCACGACGGGACAGATACGCAGTATTTT
j_gene: TRBJ2-3
v_gene: TRBV28
d_gene: NA
len: 14
abundance: NA

CDR3aa: CASSPDSQGYTF
CDR3nt: TGCGCCAGCAGCCCGGACAGCCAGGGCTACACCTTC
j_gene: TRBJ1-2
v_gene: TRBV5-1
d_gene: NA
len: 12
abundance: NA

CDR3aa: CASSARQGYNEQFF
CDR3nt: TGTGCCAGCAGCGCCAGACAGGGGTACAATGAGCAGTTCTTC
j_gene: TRBJ2-1
v_gene: TRBV7-9
d_gene: TRBD1
len: 14
abundance: NA

CDR3aa: CASSLSGGADTQYF
CDR3nt: TGCGCCAGCAGCCTAAGCGGGGGGGCAGATACGCAGTATTTT
j_gene: TRBJ2-3
v_gene: TRBV5-1
d_gene: TRBD2
len: 14
abundance: NA

CDR3aa: CASSRLAGVTDTQYF
CDR3nt: TGTGCCAGCAGCCGACTAGCGGGGGTGACAGATACGCAGTATTTT
j_gene: TRBJ2-3
v_gene: TRBV11-1
d_gene: TRBD2
len: 15
abundance: NA

CDR3aa: CASSLIPGPNEKLFF
CDR3nt: TGTGCCAGCAGCTTAATCCCAGGGCCTAATGAAAAACTGTTTTTT
j_gene: TRBJ1-4
v_gene: TRBV5-5
d_gene: NA
len: 15
abundance: NA

CDR3aa: CASSPGGAGEKLFF
CDR3nt: TGTGCCAGCAGCCCAGGGGGCGCAGGGGAAAAACTGTTTTTT
j_gene: TRBJ1-4
v_gene: TRBV2
d_gene: TRBD1
len: 14
abundance: once

CDR3aa: CASSLVVGSSGNTIYF
CDR3nt: TGTGCCAGCAGCTTAGTGGTAGGGAGCTCTGGAAACACCATATATTTT
j_gene: TRBJ1-3
v_gene: TRBV7-2
d_gene: NA
len: 16
abundance: NA

CDR3aa: CASSLGAGVIPPTDTQYF
CDR3nt: TGTGCCAGCAGCTTAGGGGCCGGGGTGATTCCCCCTACAGATACGCAGTATTTT
j_gene: TRBJ2-3
v_gene: TRBV11-2
d_gene: NA
len: 18
abundance: few

CDR3aa: CASNENRVSNYGYTF
CDR3nt: TGTGCCAGCAACGAAAACCGGGTTTCTAACTATGGCTACACCTTC
j_gene: TRBJ1-2
v_gene: TRBV28
d_gene: NA
len: 15
abundance: NA

CDR3aa: CASSLQRAGYGYTF
CDR3nt: TGTGCCAGCAGCCTCCAGAGGGCTGGCTATGGCTACACCTTC
j_gene: TRBJ1-2
v_gene: TRBV11-2
d_gene: NA
len: 14
abundance: NA

CDR3aa: CASSLGGVTYNEQFF
CDR3nt: TGTGCCAGCAGCTTGGGGGGGGTTACCTACAATGAGCAGTTCTTC
j_gene: TRBJ2-1
v_gene: TRBV5-4
d_gene: NA
len: 15
abundance: NA

CDR3aa: CAWSVNSGQPQHF
CDR3nt: TGTGCCTGGAGTGTAAACAGCGGACAGCCCCAGCATTTT
j_gene: TRBJ1-5
v_gene: TRBV30
d_gene: NA
len: 13
abundance: NA

CDR3aa: CASSLAQGTGNTIYF
CDR3nt: TGTGCCAGCAGCTTAGCTCAGGGGACTGGAAACACCATATATTTT
j_gene: TRBJ1-3
v_gene: TRBV7-2
d_gene: NA
len: 15
abundance: NA

CDR3aa: CASSLRGNKVNTEAFF
CDR3nt: TGCGCCAGCAGCTTGCGGGGGAACAAGGTGAACACTGAAGCTTTCTTT
j_gene: TRBJ1-1
v_gene: TRBV5-1
d_gene: NA
len: 16
abundance: NA

CDR3aa: CASLWTGGGGNTIYF
CDR3nt: TGTGCCAGTCTTTGGACAGGGGGCGGTGGAAACACCATATATTTT
j_gene: TRBJ1-3
v_gene: TRBV19
d_gene: TRBD1
len: 15
abundance: NA

CDR3aa: CASSVPTGVNYGYTF
CDR3nt: TGTGCCAGCAGCGTTCCGACAGGGGTGAACTATGGCTACACCTTC
j_gene: TRBJ1-2
v_gene: TRBV5-4
d_gene: TRBD1
len: 15
abundance: NA

CDR3aa: CASTRGCNSPLHF
CDR3nt: TGTGCCAGCACCAGGGGGTGTAATTCACCCCTCCACTTT
j_gene: TRBJ1-6
v_gene: TRBV12-1
d_gene: NA
len: 13
abundance: NA

CDR3aa: CASALTGQQETQYF
CDR3nt: TGTGCCAGCGCACTGACAGGACAACAAGAGACCCAGTACTTC
j_gene: TRBJ2-5
v_gene: TRBV11-2
d_gene: NA
len: 14
abundance: NA

CDR3aa: CASSRGLPASNEKLFF
CDR3nt: TGCGCCAGCAGCCGAGGGCTTCCGGCCAGTAATGAAAAACTGTTTTTT
j_gene: TRBJ1-4
v_gene: TRBV4-3
d_gene: NA
len: 16
abundance: NA

CDR3aa: CSVRQDTNYGYTF
CDR3nt: TGCAGCGTCCGACAGGATACTAACTATGGCTACACCTTC
j_gene: TRBJ1-2
v_gene: TRBV29-1
d_gene: NA
len: 13
abundance: NA

CDR3aa: CASSSDGDSPLHF
CDR3nt: TGTGCCAGCAGCTCAGACGGGGATTCACCCCTCCACTTT
j_gene: TRBJ1-6
v_gene: TRBV7-9
d_gene: NA
len: 13
abundance: NA

CDR3aa: CASSLFTPGGIQGYTF
CDR3nt: TGTGCCAGCAGTTTATTTACCCCAGGGGGCATACAAGGCTACACCTTC
j_gene: TRBJ1-2
v_gene: TRBV27
d_gene: TRBD1
len: 16
abundance: NA

CDR3aa: CASSGRTANYGYTF
CDR3nt: TGTGCCAGCAGCGGCCGGACAGCTAACTATGGCTACACCTTC
j_gene: TRBJ1-2
v_gene: TRBV5-8
d_gene: NA
len: 14
abundance: NA

CDR3aa: CASSLGGTSNEKLFF
CDR3nt: TGTGCCAGCAGCTTAGGCGGCACGAGCAATGAAAAACTGTTTTTT
j_gene: TRBJ1-4
v_gene: TRBV11-2
d_gene: NA
len: 15
abundance: NA

CDR3aa: CASRDRVFYGYTF
CDR3nt: TGTGCCAGCCGGGACAGGGTGTTCTATGGCTACACCTTC
j_gene: TRBJ1-2
v_gene: TRBV6-6
d_gene: TRBD1
len: 13
abundance: NA

CDR3aa: CASTLQGTGELFF
CDR3nt: TGTGCCAGCACCTTGCAGGGTACCGGGGAGCTGTTTTTT
j_gene: TRBJ2-2
v_gene: TRBV12-3/TRBV12-4
d_gene: NA
len: 13
abundance: NA

CDR3aa: CASSQYRDQGTQYF
CDR3nt: TGTGCCAGCAGTCAGTACAGGGACCAGGGGACCCAGTACTTC
j_gene: TRBJ2-5
v_gene: TRBV6-6
d_gene: NA
len: 14
abundance: NA

CDR3aa: CATSRVPGDSPLHF
CDR3nt: TGTGCCACCTCCCGGGTGCCAGGGGATTCACCCCTCCACTTT
j_gene: TRBJ1-6
v_gene: TRBV6-5
d_gene: NA
len: 14
abundance: NA

CDR3aa: CASDRGVNTGELFF
CDR3nt: TGTGCCAGCGACAGGGGAGTGAACACCGGGGAGCTGTTTTTT
j_gene: TRBJ2-2
v_gene: TRBV19
d_gene: TRBD1
len: 14
abundance: NA

CDR3aa: CASSPSTGNSYTEAFF
CDR3nt: TGTGCCAGCTCACCATCGACAGGAAACTCTTACACTGAAGCTTTCTTT
j_gene: TRBJ1-1
v_gene: TRBV18
d_gene: NA
len: 16
abundance: NA

CDR3aa: CASSQDLGRANYGYTF
CDR3nt: TGCGCCAGCAGCCAAGATTTAGGGAGAGCTAACTATGGCTACACCTTC
j_gene: TRBJ1-2
v_gene: TRBV4-3
d_gene: NA
len: 16
abundance: NA

CDR3aa: CASGSGQGFGELFF
CDR3nt: TGTGCCAGCGGTTCCGGACAGGGATTCGGGGAGCTGTTTTTT
j_gene: TRBJ2-2
v_gene: TRBV2
d_gene: TRBD1
len: 14
abundance: once

CDR3aa: CASSSNRGTGTEAFF
CDR3nt: TGCGCCAGCAGCTCCAACAGGGGGACGGGCACTGAAGCTTTCTTT
j_gene: TRBJ1-1
v_gene: TRBV5-1
d_gene: TRBD1
len: 15
abundance: NA

CDR3aa: CAWSVQGILLYGYTF
CDR3nt: TGTGCCTGGAGTGTACAGGGAATCCTTCTCTATGGCTACACCTTC
j_gene: TRBJ1-2
v_gene: TRBV30
d_gene: NA
len: 15
abundance: NA

CDR3aa: CASSSRVAGGPVGQYF
CDR3nt: TGTGCCAGCAGTTCTCGGGTAGCGGGGGGTCCTGTGGGCCAGTACTTC
j_gene: TRBJ2-5
v_gene: TRBV28
d_gene: TRBD2
len: 16
abundance: NA

CDR3aa: CASSPPGFSGANVLTF
CDR3nt: TGTGCCAGCTCACCACCCGGTTTCTCTGGGGCCAACGTCCTGACTTTC
j_gene: TRBJ2-6
v_gene: TRBV18
d_gene: NA
len: 16
abundance: NA

CDR3aa: CASSPRRTPEAFF
CDR3nt: TGTGCCAGCAGCCCCCGGAGGACCCCTGAAGCTTTCTTT
j_gene: TRBJ1-1
v_gene: TRBV7-2
d_gene: NA
len: 13
abundance: NA

CDR3aa: CASSPPNRAGERYEQYF
CDR3nt: TGTGCCAGCTCACCACCGAACCGAGCGGGAGAGAGGTACGAGCAGTACTTC
j_gene: TRBJ2-7
v_gene: TRBV18
d_gene: TRBD2
len: 17
abundance: NA

CDR3aa: CATSGGGRDTQYF
CDR3nt: TGTGCCACCAGTGGGGGGGGGCGAGATACGCAGTATTTT
j_gene: TRBJ2-3
v_gene: TRBV24-1
d_gene: NA
len: 13
abundance: NA

CDR3aa: CASSLALAGSTDTQYF
CDR3nt: TGCGCCAGCAGCTTGGCGCTAGCGGGAAGCACAGATACGCAGTATTTT
j_gene: TRBJ2-3
v_gene: TRBV5-1
d_gene: TRBD2
len: 16
abundance: NA

CDR3aa: CASSRDSLSYEQYF
CDR3nt: TGTGCCAGCTCACGAGACAGCCTCTCCTACGAGCAGTACTTC
j_gene: TRBJ2-7
v_gene: TRBV18
d_gene: NA
len: 14
abundance: NA

CDR3aa: CASSLAQGGTDTGELFF
CDR3nt: TGCGCCAGCAGCTTGGCCCAAGGCGGGACCGACACCGGGGAGCTGTTTTTT
j_gene: TRBJ2-2
v_gene: TRBV5-1
d_gene: NA
len: 17
abundance: NA

CDR3aa: CASSIQQGANIQYF
CDR3nt: TGTGCCAGTAGTATTCAACAGGGGGCAAACATTCAGTACTTC
j_gene: TRBJ2-4
v_gene: TRBV19
d_gene: TRBD1
len: 14
abundance: few

CDR3aa: CASSMWGRGRMNTEAFF
CDR3nt: TGTGCCAGTAGTATGTGGGGCAGGGGGCGAATGAACACTGAAGCTTTCTTT
j_gene: TRBJ1-1
v_gene: TRBV19
d_gene: TRBD1
len: 17
abundance: NA

CDR3aa: CASSFQTGTNYGYTF
CDR3nt: TGCGCCAGCAGCTTCCAGACCGGGACTAACTATGGCTACACCTTC
j_gene: TRBJ1-2
v_gene: TRBV5-1
d_gene: NA
len: 15
abundance: few

CDR3aa: CASTRWANNQPQHF
CDR3nt: TGTGCCAGCACCCGGTGGGCCAACAATCAGCCCCAGCATTTT
j_gene: TRBJ1-5
v_gene: TRBV28
d_gene: NA
len: 14
abundance: few

CDR3aa: CASSLPGYSYEQYF
CDR3nt: TGTGCCAGCAGTCTTCCGGGATACTCCTACGAGCAGTACTTC
j_gene: TRBJ2-7
v_gene: TRBV7-8
d_gene: NA
len: 14
abundance: NA

CDR3aa: CASSYGADSPLHF
CDR3nt: TGTGCCAGCAGTTACGGCGCGGATTCCCCCCTCCACTTT
j_gene: TRBJ1-6
v_gene: TRBV6-5
d_gene: NA
len: 13
abundance: NA

CDR3aa: CASSYLSAGYGYTF
CDR3nt: TGTGCCAGCAGTTATCTCTCGGCGGGTTATGGCTACACCTTC
j_gene: TRBJ1-2
v_gene: TRBV6-2/TRBV6-3
d_gene: NA
len: 14
abundance: NA

CDR3aa: CASSNTGAQFYEQYF
CDR3nt: TGTGCCAGCAGTAATACAGGGGCCCAATTCTACGAGCAGTACTTC
j_gene: TRBJ2-7
v_gene: TRBV5-5
d_gene: TRBD1
len: 15
abundance: NA

CDR3aa: CASSDCTGTHQPQHF
CDR3nt: TGTGCCAGCAGTGACTGTACAGGTACCCATCAGCCCCAGCATTTT
j_gene: TRBJ1-5
v_gene: TRBV6-4
d_gene: NA
len: 15
abundance: once

CDR3aa: CASSLWGQENQPQHF
CDR3nt: TGTGCCAGTAGCTTATGGGGACAGGAAAATCAGCCCCAGCATTTT
j_gene: TRBJ1-5
v_gene: TRBV19
d_gene: TRBD1
len: 15
abundance: NA